What follows are 18 T cell receptor beta chains derived from one specimen sequenced in a study of CXCR3-negative and CXCR3-positive naive CD8 T cells. Each TRB cDNA library was prepared by 5' RACE (with UMI labels). With the 5' RACE reads reprocessed, TCRdb shows one record per CDR3 protein and no DNA. In all, the sample yields fewer than 95,000 distinct CDR3 sequences. The source material was naive CXCR3- CD8+ T cells from blood. Subset described: CD45RO-CCR7+CD27+CD95- naive CD8+ T cells lacking CXCR3 (TNR3-). These receptors came from a human donor in good health. Some clones in this sample may be carry-over from other donors' samples.

V is TRBV29-1 and J is TRBJ2-5; checking the TCRdb D call of TRBD1 is not possible without DNA. Per germline, CDR1 SQVTM and CDR2 ANQGSEA. This CDR3 has 16 amino acids. CDR3 residues: CSVEGGSGPLIETQYF.

V usage is TRBV5-1 and J usage is TRBJ1-6; the TRBD1 assignment by TCRdb is unverifiable without DNA. The germline V gene has CDR1 SGHRS and CDR2 YFSETQ. This CDR3 is built from 15 residues. CDR3 sequence reads: CASSLEGGAYSPLHF.

V is TRBV5-4 and J is TRBJ2-7; TCRdb designates TRBD2, a call that cannot be tested without DNA. Germline CDR1 reads SGHNT; CDR2 reads YYREEE (reference sequence). This CDR3 region has 15 residues. This CDR3 is CASSEGLAATYEQYF.

CDR3 sequence reads: CASSRRDSLSYGYTF. This rearrangement joins TRBV7-9 to TRBJ1-2; TCRdb's assignment of TRBD1 cannot be checked, as there is no DNA. The CDR3 is 15 residues long. Looked up from germline, CDR1 is SEHNR and CDR2 is FQNEAQ (reference sequence).

The chain links TRBV20-1 to TRBJ2-7. Germline CDR1 DFQATT, CDR2 SNEGSKA (reference sequence). The CDR3 extends over 13 amino acids. CDR3 loop: CSARAASIYEQYF.

The chain combines TRBV5-5 with TRBJ2-2; TCRdb selects TRBD1, and the lack of DNA leaves this call unchecked. Looked up from germline, CDR1 is SGHKS and CDR2 is YYEKEE (reference sequence). This CDR3 comprises 18 residues. The CDR3: CASSSSGYTGYHTGELFF.

This chain uses TRBV5-1 with TRBJ2-1. The CDR3 extends over 12 amino acids. The germline CDR1 and CDR2 sequences are SGHRS and YFSETQ. CDR3 loop: CASSLGNSEQFF.

The chain employs TRBV19 and TRBJ1-2; TCRdb proposes TRBD1, but this gene call is untestable without DNA. This CDR3 contains 16 residues. Germline CDR1 is LNHDA and CDR2 is SQIVND (reference sequence). This CDR3 reads CASSIYAGVSNYGYTF.

CDR3 residues: CAPRTETGELFF. The chain uses TRBV2 and TRBJ2-2. CDR3 length equals 12 residues. From germline, CDR1 is SNHLY and CDR2 FYNNEI.

The CDR3 loop is CASSFPPGQGPEQFF. This chain links TRBV7-9 with TRBJ2-1; no DNA is available, so the TRBD1 call from TCRdb remains unchecked. Germline CDR1 SEHNR, CDR2 FQNEAQ (reference sequence). The CDR3 is 15 amino acids.

V gene TRBV6-4 combines with J gene TRBJ2-6. The CDR3 has 14 residues. CDR1 MRHNA and CDR2 SNTAGT come from the germline V gene. CDR3 amino acids: CASSEISGANVLTF.

The rearrangement uses TRBV28 and TRBJ2-2; the D gene TCRdb calls, TRBD2, cannot be checked with no DNA. This CDR3 is built from 19 residues. CDR1 is MDHEN, CDR2 SYDVKM, per germline. CDR3 protein: CASSPPGLAGGLGAGELFF.

The rearrangement links TRBV6-1 to TRBJ2-7; without DNA, the TCRdb call of TRBD1 cannot be checked. CDR1 and CDR2 from the germline V gene are MNHNS and SASEGT. The length of the CDR3 is 15 residues. The chain's CDR3 is CASSYRQGVVYEQYF.

This CDR3 is CASSTIDAGELFF. V usage is TRBV2 and J usage is TRBJ2-2. The CDR3 has 13 amino acids. CDR1 SNHLY and CDR2 FYNNEI come from the germline V gene.

The chain joins TRBV11-2 to TRBJ1-1. Germline lookup yields CDR1 SGHAT and CDR2 FQNNGV. This CDR3 is built from 14 residues. CDR3: CASSLERQNTEAFF.

The rearrangement joins TRBV6-5 to TRBJ2-7; the D call of TRBD2 rests on TCRdb alone, since no DNA is present to check it. The germline gives CDR1 MNHEY, CDR2 SVGAGI. The CDR3 spans 17 residues. The CDR3: CASSYSTLLADSYEQYF.

The chain carries TRBV4-3 and TRBJ2-2; lacking DNA, the TRBD1 call made by TCRdb goes unchecked. Germline V lookup: CDR1 LGHNA, CDR2 YSLEER. This CDR3 has 15 amino acids. CDR3 loop: CASSQDQRQTGELSF.

The rearrangement uses TRBV3-1 and TRBJ1-1; there is no DNA to check the TCRdb D call of TRBD1. The CDR3 extends over 15 amino acids. Germline loops: CDR1 LGHDT, CDR2 YNNKEL (reference sequence). The chain's CDR3 is CASSQVTGGFTEAFF.